This entry features one TCR beta chain sequence. The antigen remains undetermined. Isolated RNA was reverse transcribed in full, so expressed TCRB transcripts were sequenced. Clones were read by immunoSEQ multiplex PCR, and TCRdb kept only the in-frame ones, dropping some. The table includes about half a million clones, over 10% detected once. This entry comes from a study of beta chain features in type 1 diabetes. Study-wide results and caveats: For TCRB rearrangement, an influence of HLA type remained unresolved here.

The source is a woman aged 18-35 years in good health. Sequences were obtained from naive CD4+ T cells from blood.

The CDR3 here is CASSLTGSYEQFF. The CDR3 nucleotides read TGTGCCAGCAGCTTGACAGGTTCCTATGAGCAGTTCTTC. The rearrangement links TRBV11-3 to TRBJ2-1; D might be TRBD1 (6 bases). Trimming pared 3 bases from V and 8 bases from J, leaving 11 bases between. CDR1 is SGHNT, CDR2 YENEEA, per germline. The CDR3 is 13 amino acids.